These 30 T cell receptor beta chains were sequenced from one sample in a study of T cell responses to AZD1222 COVID-19 vaccine. Data came from immunoSEQ multiplex PCR; TCRdb stores just in-frame clones and leaves some out. The sample consists of under 300,000 clones, approximately 93% of them appearing once. The source material was peripheral blood, sampled on day 0 of AZD1222 vaccination. Every receptor here comes from an adult in good health.

CDR3: CASSLGGTPNEQFF. As DNA, the CDR3 is TGTGCCAGCAGTTTAGGGGGGACTCCCAATGAGCAGTTCTTC. The rearrangement uses TRBV27 and TRBJ2-1; weak D call: TRBD2 (6 bases). CDR3 size: 14 residues. CDR1 and CDR2 (germline): MNHEY, SMNVEV (reference sequence). V was cut by 2 bases and J by 6 bases, with 11 bases left in between.

The gene calls are TRBV9 and TRBJ1-2; D unclear. This CDR3 spans 12 amino acids. The germline V and J ends were trimmed by 1 base and 8 bases, with 9 bases remaining between them. The germline V gene encodes CDR1 SGDLS and CDR2 YYNGEE. The CDR3 bases are TGTGCCAGCAGCGTACTGGCCGGGGGCTACACCTTC. Protein: CASSVLAGGYTF.

The chain combines TRBV12-5 with TRBJ2-1, with 12 bases that match TRBD2. CDR3 size: 14 residues. Germline V CDR1 and CDR2: LGHNT, FRNRAP. J gave up 11 bases and V 4 bases, and 6 bases lay outside the gene matches. The CDR3 nucleotides are TGTGCTAGTGGTTCCCAGACTAGCGGGAGTAAGCAGTTCTTC. This codes for CASGSQTSGSKQFF.

The chain is built from TRBV3-1 (or the pseudogene TRBV3-2) and TRBJ1-2, with D hard to call. Trimming removed 1 base from V and 0 bases from J, with 15 bases in between. This CDR3 has 17 residues. The germline V gene encodes CDR1 LGHDT and CDR2 YNNKEL (reference sequence). CDR3 region: CASSQVKPYGANYGYTF. CDR3 bases: TGTGCCAGCAGCCAAGTTAAACCATATGGAGCTAACTATGGCTACACCTTC.

CDR3 residues: CASTRRAGKGYEQYF. Here the CDR3 DNA reads TGTGCCAGCACCAGGAGGGCAGGGAAAGGCTACGAGCAGTACTTC. The rearrangement links TRBV6-5 to TRBJ2-7; a possible D gene is TRBD2 (6 bases). Germline V gene sequence: CDR1 MNHEY, CDR2 SVGAGI. V dropped 7 bases and J dropped 3 bases, with 19 bases sitting between them. The CDR3 extends over 15 amino acids.

This clone showed up just once. The chain links TRBV29-1 to TRBJ1-2, with 9 bases that match TRBD1. J was trimmed by 7 bases and V by 7 bases; bases with no gene match: 7. Germline loops: CDR1 SQVTM, CDR2 ANQGSEA. The CDR3 totals 12 residues. The CDR3 loop reads CSADRGTGGYTF. The CDR3 coding sequence is TGCAGCGCCGACAGGGGGACAGGTGGCTACACCTTC.

Only one count was recorded for this clone. CDR3 sequence (DNA): TGTGCCAGTAGTGACTCAGGGGGAGGGAACATTCAGTACTTC. Its translation: CASSDSGGGNIQYF. This chain links TRBV19 with TRBJ2-4; either TRBD1 or TRBD2 may fit D (7 bases each). V was pared by 5 bases and J by 7 bases, with 15 bases between. Germline CDR1 LNHDA, CDR2 SQIVND (reference sequence). The CDR3 covers 14 residues.

V and J are TRBV27 and TRBJ1-2; 9 bases map to TRBD1. This CDR3 has 13 residues. Germline V lookup: CDR1 MNHEY, CDR2 SMNVEV (reference sequence). V lost 5 bases, J lost 8 bases, and 6 bases stayed unmatched. The CDR3: CASSPGQGGGYTF. The CDR3 nucleotides are TGTGCCAGCAGTCCGGGACAGGGCGGGGGCTACACCTTC.

This clone was recorded only once. CDR3 DNA sequence: TGTGCCAGCAGCTTGGGGGGAGAAGCCTCCTACGAGCAGTACTTC. Protein sequence: CASSLGGEASYEQYF. The chain joins TRBV7-2 to TRBJ2-7; perhaps TRBD2 as D (6 bases). The V end lost 3 bases, the J end lost 0 bases, and 12 bases lay between the germline ends. Germline lookup yields CDR1 SGHTA and CDR2 FQGNSA. This CDR3 region has 15 residues.

The chain's CDR3 is CASSPGYSGNTIYF. CDR3 DNA: TGTGCCAGCAGTCCAGGGTACTCAGGAAACACCATATATTTT. The V call is TRBV6-2 or TRBV6-3, the J call TRBJ1-3, with a possible D match to TRBD1 (5 bases). This CDR3 has 14 amino acids. Germline assignment: CDR1 MNHEY and CDR2 SVGEGT. V was clipped by 5 bases and J by 4 bases, with 12 bases between them.

This clone was observed a single time. The chain's CDR3 is CASSEGTSTEAFF. CDR3 DNA: TGCGCCAGCAGCGAGGGGACGAGCACTGAAGCTTTCTTT. V usage is TRBV5-1 and J usage is TRBJ1-1; weak D call: TRBD1 (5 bases). This CDR3 comprises 13 residues. CDR1 and CDR2 (germline): SGHRS, YFSETQ. Trimming took 4 bases from V and 4 from J, leaving 11 bases between them.

This rearrangement joins TRBV7-2 to TRBJ1-6; D unclear. Germline CDR1 and CDR2: SGHTA and FQGNSA. The CDR3 covers 13 residues. V was trimmed by 8 bases and J by 2 bases, leaving 7 bases between them. The CDR3 spells CASWRPYNSPLHF. CDR3 DNA: TGTGCCAGCTGGCGGCCCTATAATTCACCCCTCCACTTT.

The chain is built from TRBV9 and TRBJ1-2; 8 bases line up with TRBD1. V was clipped by 0 bases and J by 7 bases; unmatched bases: 5. CDR1 and CDR2 from the germline V gene are SGDLS and YYNGEE. The CDR3 has 14 residues. The CDR3 reads CASSVEDRVGGYTF. CDR3 coding DNA: TGTGCCAGCAGCGTAGAGGACAGGGTGGGTGGCTACACCTTC.

The CDR3 nucleotides read TGTGCCAGCAGCTTATGGCCAGGGCCCAATCAGCCCCAGCATTTT. Amino acids: CASSLWPGPNQPQHF. This chain links TRBV11-2 with TRBJ1-5; possible D gene TRBD1, 5 bases. V was cut by 2 bases and J by 3 bases, with 11 bases left in between. Germline assignment: CDR1 SGHAT and CDR2 FQNNGV. CDR3 size: 15 residues. Full variable domain (remainder filled in from reference TRBV11-2 and TRBJ1-5): EAGVAQSPRYKIIEKRQSVAFWCNPISGHATLYWYQQILGQGPKLLIQFQNNGVVDDSQLPKDRFSAERLKGVDSTLKIQPAKLEDSAVYLCASSLWPGPNQPQHFGDGTRLSIL.

V usage is TRBV5-6 and J usage is TRBJ2-7; 7 nucleotides match TRBD2. Trimming removed 4 bases from V and 4 bases from J; junction bases left unmatched: 5. The length of the CDR3 is 13 residues. The germline V gene has CDR1 SGHDT and CDR2 YYEEEE. This CDR3 is CASSVGGVYEQYF. The CDR3, as DNA: TGTGCCAGCAGCGTTGGGGGGGTGTACGAGCAGTACTTC.

The chain couples TRBV7-9 to TRBJ2-5; TRBD2 matches at 7 bases. Germline lookup yields CDR1 SEHNR and CDR2 FQNEAQ (reference sequence). Losses at the gene ends were 5 bases for V and 4 bases for J; bases not matched to a gene: 13. CDR3 length: 16 residues. This chain's CDR3 is CASSPPGRAFGETQYF. The CDR3 bases are TGTGCCAGCAGCCCGCCGGGGAGGGCGTTTGGAGAGACCCAGTACTTC.

The chain employs TRBV2 and TRBJ2-7; 7 nucleotides agree with TRBD2. Trimming cost V 4 bases and J 3 bases; bases outside gene matches: 9. CDR3 length equals 15 residues. CDR1 and CDR2 (germline): SNHLY, FYNNEI. CDR3 sequence: CASSAGGWTFYEQYF. The CDR3 region has the DNA TGTGCCAGCAGTGCGGGGGGATGGACATTCTACGAGCAGTACTTC.

The V gene is TRBV6-5, the J gene TRBJ1-5, with D tentatively TRBD1 (5 bases). There are 15 residues in the CDR3. Trimming removed 5 bases at V and 5 bases at J, with 16 bases between. The V gene's germline CDR1 is MNHEY and CDR2 SVGAGI. CDR3 protein: CASSTGTARDQPQHF. CDR3 nucleotides: TGTGCCAGCAGTACGGGGACCGCGAGAGATCAGCCCCAGCATTTT.

This chain connects TRBV9 to TRBJ1-1; no clear D. V dropped 0 bases and J dropped 3 bases, with 15 bases sitting between them. The CDR3 contains 16 residues. Germline V gene data show CDR1 as SGDLS and CDR2 as YYNGEE. In DNA form, the CDR3 reads TGTGCCAGCAGCGTAGATCGGGGAGTTGGGTACACTGAAGCTTTCTTT. Amino acids: CASSVDRGVGYTEAFF.

The table lists this clone with a count of one. This chain connects TRBV6-5 to TRBJ1-5; D is ambiguous. Germline CDR1 reads MNHEY; CDR2 reads SVGAGI. Trimming shortened V by 5 bases and J by 4 bases, and 9 bases separated the two germline ends. The CDR3 sequence is 13 residues long. Written as DNA, the CDR3 is TGTGCCAGCAGTCCAGAGGGAAATCAGCCCCAGCATTTT. Translated, it gives CASSPEGNQPQHF.

This sequence joins TRBV3-1 (or the pseudogene TRBV3-2) and TRBJ2-5, with TRBD1 matching over 7 bases. CDR3 length: 13 residues. Germline values: CDR1 LGHDT, CDR2 YNNKEL (reference sequence). The V and J ends lost 5 bases and 5 bases, in that order; junction bases with no gene match: 5. This CDR3 is CASSSTTGETQYF. The CDR3 bases are TGTGCCAGCAGCTCTACGACAGGGGAGACCCAGTACTTC.

This clone came up once. This sequence joins TRBV3-1 (or the pseudogene TRBV3-2) and TRBJ2-5; possible D gene TRBD2, 6 bases. Germline values: CDR1 LGHDT, CDR2 YNNKEL (reference sequence). The CDR3 sequence is 15 residues long. V shed 3 bases and J shed 4 bases, with 15 bases lying between them. CDR3 protein: CASSHRGGRRETQYF. The CDR3 coding sequence is TGTGCCAGCAGCCACCGTGGGGGGAGGCGAGAGACCCAGTACTTC.

The chain couples TRBV3-1 (or the pseudogene TRBV3-2) to TRBJ2-2; D tentatively fits TRBD1 or TRBD2 (5 bases each). The CDR3 is 16 amino acids. CDR1 and CDR2 from the germline V gene are LGHDT and YNNKEL (reference sequence). The V and J ends lost 4 bases and 2 bases respectively, with 14 bases between them. CDR3 amino acids: CASSLYGARNTGELFF. The DNA for the CDR3 is TGTGCCAGCAGCCTTTACGGGGCCCGAAACACCGGGGAGCTGTTTTTT.

The CDR3 sequence: CASSYIQAGELFF. CDR3 nucleotides: TGTGCCAGCAGCTATATCCAGGCCGGGGAGCTGTTTTTT. The chain recombines TRBV3-1 (or the pseudogene TRBV3-2) with TRBJ2-2, with D unresolved. The CDR3 is 13 residues long. CDR1 is LGHDT and CDR2 is YNNKEL in the germline V gene (reference sequence). V gave up 5 bases and J gave up 6 bases, with 10 bases separating them.

The chain is built from TRBV7-9 and TRBJ1-1; D unresolved. This CDR3 comprises 13 residues. The V end lost 1 base, the J end lost 3 bases, and 6 bases lay between the germline ends. Germline CDR1 SEHNR, CDR2 FQNEAQ (reference sequence). CDR3 nucleotide sequence: TGTGCCAGCAGCTTAGATAGGTACACTGAAGCTTTCTTT. Residues: CASSLDRYTEAFF.

V usage is TRBV7-2 and J usage is TRBJ2-7; tentatively, D is TRBD1 (5 bases). Per the germline V gene, CDR1 is SGHTA and CDR2 is FQGNSA. V was shortened by 1 base and J by 2 bases, with 12 bases between the two germline ends. This CDR3 spans 15 amino acids. CDR3 DNA: TGTGCCAGCAGCTTAGGAGCAGGGAATCCCTACGAGCAGTACTTC. This encodes CASSLGAGNPYEQYF.

The rearrangement links TRBV3-1 (or the pseudogene TRBV3-2) to TRBJ2-7; perhaps D is TRBD1 or TRBD2 (5 bases each). Germline CDR1 is LGHDT and CDR2 is YNNKEL (reference sequence). The CDR3 length is 15 residues. The germline V and J ends were trimmed by 1 base and 2 bases, with 12 bases remaining between them. The CDR3 coding sequence is TGTGCCAGCAGCCAAGGGACTTCAGGGACCTACGAGCAGTACTTC. Translated, it gives CASSQGTSGTYEQYF.

The chain employs TRBV2 and TRBJ2-4; TRBD1 matches 7 bases. Trimming at V came to 3 bases and at J to 6 bases, leaving 2 bases not matched to a gene. In germline, CDR1 is SNHLY, CDR2 FYNNEI. The CDR3 sequence is 13 residues long. CDR3 sequence: CASSDGDRNIQYF. For the CDR3, the DNA is TGTGCCAGCAGTGACGGGGACAGAAACATTCAGTACTTC.

This clone occurred once. The chain combines TRBV5-1 with TRBJ1-1; a possible D gene is TRBD1 (6 bases). The CDR3 totals 14 residues. V was pared by 4 bases and J by 1 base, with 11 bases between. Germline assignment: CDR1 SGHRS and CDR2 YFSETQ. The CDR3 region is CASSNGQQNTEAFF. CDR3 in DNA: TGCGCCAGCAGCAACGGACAGCAGAACACTGAAGCTTTCTTT.

The chain carries TRBV3-1 (or the pseudogene TRBV3-2) and TRBJ2-7, with 9 bases fitting TRBD1. Germline V gene lookup returns CDR1 LGHDT and CDR2 YNNKEL (reference sequence). The CDR3 contains 14 residues. Trimming took 6 bases from V and 2 from J; bases not matched to a gene: 5. CDR3 sequence reads: CASSPGTGTYEQYF. CDR3 DNA: TGTGCCAGCAGTCCCGGGACAGGGACCTACGAGCAGTACTTC.